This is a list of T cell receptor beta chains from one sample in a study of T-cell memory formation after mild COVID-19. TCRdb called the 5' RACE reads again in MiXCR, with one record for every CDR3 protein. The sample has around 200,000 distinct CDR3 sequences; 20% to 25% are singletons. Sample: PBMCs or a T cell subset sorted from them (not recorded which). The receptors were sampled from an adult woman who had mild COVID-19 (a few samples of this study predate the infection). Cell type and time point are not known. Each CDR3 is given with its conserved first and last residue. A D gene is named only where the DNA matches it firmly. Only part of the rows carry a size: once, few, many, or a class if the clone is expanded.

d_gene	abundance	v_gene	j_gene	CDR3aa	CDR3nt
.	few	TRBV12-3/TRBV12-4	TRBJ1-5	CASSWTVYSNQPQHF	TGTGCCAGCAGCTGGACAGTGTATAGCAATCAGCCCCAGCATTTT
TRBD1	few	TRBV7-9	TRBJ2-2	CASSTIPGQGVDTGELFF	TGTGCCAGCAGCACCATTCCGGGACAGGGGGTCGACACCGGGGAGCTGTTTTTT
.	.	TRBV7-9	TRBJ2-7	CASSLTGYWYEQYF	TGTGCCAGCAGCTTAACAGGGTACTGGTACGAGCAGTACTTC
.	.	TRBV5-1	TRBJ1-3	CASSPADSRGNTIYF	TGCGCCAGCAGTCCGGCAGATTCTCGGGGAAACACCATATATTTT
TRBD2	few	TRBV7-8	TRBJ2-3	CASSSLAGAGDTQYF	TGTGCCAGCAGCTCCTTAGCGGGAGCGGGAGATACGCAGTATTTT
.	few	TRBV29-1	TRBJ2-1	CSVEFRGRTYNEQFF	TGCAGCGTTGAGTTCAGGGGTCGAACCTACAATGAGCAGTTCTTC
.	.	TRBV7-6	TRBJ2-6	CASSGGTDSGANVLTF	TGTGCCAGCAGCGGGGGGACAGACTCTGGGGCCAACGTCCTGACTTTC
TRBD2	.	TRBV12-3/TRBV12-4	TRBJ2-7	CASSSAEAGGYEQYF	TGTGCCAGCAGTTCGGCCGAAGCGGGAGGATACGAGCAGTACTTC
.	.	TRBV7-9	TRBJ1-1	CASSLVAGLDTEAFF	TGTGCCAGCAGCTTAGTTGCGGGGTTGGACACTGAAGCTTTCTTT
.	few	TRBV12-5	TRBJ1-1	CASGPARNTEAFF	TGTGCTAGTGGTCCAGCTAGGAACACTGAAGCTTTCTTT
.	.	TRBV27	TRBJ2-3	CASRKPAGIPDTQYF	TGTGCCAGCAGAAAACCGGCAGGTATCCCCGATACGCAGTATTTT
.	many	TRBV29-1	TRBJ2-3	CSVVSTDTQYF	TGCAGCGTTGTAAGCACAGATACGCAGTATTTT
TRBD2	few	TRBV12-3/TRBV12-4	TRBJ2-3	CASSLLAALTDTQYF	TGTGCCAGCAGTTTACTAGCGGCGCTCACAGATACGCAGTATTTT
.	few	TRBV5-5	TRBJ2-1	CASSSQGTEQFF	TGTGCCAGCAGCTCCCAGGGGACTGAGCAGTTCTTC
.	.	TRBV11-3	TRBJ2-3	CASSKRDSPKPDTQYF	TGTGCCAGCAGCAAACGGGACTCCCCCAAACCAGATACGCAGTATTTT
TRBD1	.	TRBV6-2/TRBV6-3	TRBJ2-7	CASSRGTDPGEQYF	TGTGCCAGCAGCCGTGGGACAGACCCCGGTGAGCAGTACTTC
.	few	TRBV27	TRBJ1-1	CASRLYGEAFF	TGTGCCAGCAGGCTATATGGTGAAGCTTTCTTT
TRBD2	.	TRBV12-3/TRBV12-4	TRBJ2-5	CASSLFSGGPQETQYF	TGTGCCAGCAGTTTATTTTCGGGAGGGCCCCAAGAGACCCAGTACTTC
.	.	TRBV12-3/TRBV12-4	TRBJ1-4	CASSFLNEKLFF	TGTGCCAGCAGTTTTCTTAATGAAAAACTGTTTTTT
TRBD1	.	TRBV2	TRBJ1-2	CASSLTGELKGGYTF	TGTGCCAGCAGCCTCACAGGGGAGTTGAAAGGTGGCTACACCTTC
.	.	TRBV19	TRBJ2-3	CASSITGTKADTQYF	TGTGCCAGTAGTATTACCGGGACGAAGGCAGATACGCAGTATTTT
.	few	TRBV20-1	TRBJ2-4	CSARRLGVSKNIQYF	TGCAGTGCTAGAAGGTTGGGGGTCTCTAAAAACATTCAGTACTTC
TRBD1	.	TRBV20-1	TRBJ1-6	CSARLTGGAGNSPLHF	TGCAGTGCTAGATTAACAGGGGGCGCGGGAAATTCACCCCTCCACTTT
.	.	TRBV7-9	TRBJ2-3	CASSLDYGSGADTQYF	TGTGCCAGCAGCTTAGATTACGGGAGCGGCGCAGATACGCAGTATTTT
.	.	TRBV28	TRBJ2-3	CASSPRIGVADTQYF	TGTGCCAGCAGTCCCAGAATAGGGGTGGCAGATACGCAGTATTTT
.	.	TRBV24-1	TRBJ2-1	CAASGPSSYNEQFF	TGTGCCGCTTCGGGACCCAGCTCCTACAATGAGCAGTTCTTC
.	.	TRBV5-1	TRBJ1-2	CASSLVGRDYGYTF	TGCGCCAGCAGCTTGGTCGGACGGGACTATGGCTACACCTTC
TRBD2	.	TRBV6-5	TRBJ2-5	CASKLAGGPGETQYF	TGTGCCAGCAAACTAGCGGGAGGCCCTGGGGAGACCCAGTACTTC
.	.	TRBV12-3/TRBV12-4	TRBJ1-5	CASSLGQPNQPQHF	TGTGCCAGCAGTTTAGGGCAGCCCAATCAGCCCCAGCATTTT
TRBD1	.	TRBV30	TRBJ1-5	CAWRLGQGQPQHF	TGTGCCTGGAGGTTGGGACAGGGGCAGCCCCAGCATTTT
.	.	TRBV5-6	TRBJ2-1	CASSLTNLGEQFF	TGTGCCAGCAGCTTAACTAACCTCGGTGAGCAGTTCTTC
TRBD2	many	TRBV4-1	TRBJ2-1	CASSQDSGGAGEQFF	TGCGCCAGCAGCCAAGATTCCGGGGGGGCCGGTGAGCAGTTCTTC
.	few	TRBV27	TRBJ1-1	CASRGAGSNTEAFF	TGTGCCAGCAGGGGGGCGGGGTCGAACACTGAAGCTTTCTTT
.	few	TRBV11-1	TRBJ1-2	CASSVSGGNYGYTF	TGTGCCAGCAGCGTGTCAGGAGGAAACTATGGCTACACCTTC
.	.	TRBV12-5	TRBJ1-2	CASGLFAQGSRGYTF	TGTGCTAGTGGTTTATTTGCCCAGGGTTCTCGTGGCTACACCTTC
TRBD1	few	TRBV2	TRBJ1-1	CASSPRQGGGGTEAFF	TGTGCCAGCAGTCCGAGACAGGGAGGGGGTGGCACTGAAGCTTTCTTT
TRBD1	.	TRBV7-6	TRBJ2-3	CASSSGQVSTDTQYF	TGTGCCAGCAGCTCGGGACAGGTTAGCACAGATACGCAGTATTTT
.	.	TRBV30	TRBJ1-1	CAWSQWSTEAFF	TGTGCCTGGAGCCAATGGAGCACTGAAGCTTTCTTT
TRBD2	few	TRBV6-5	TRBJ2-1	CASSYGTTSYNEQFF	TGTGCCAGCAGTTACGGGACTACCTCCTACAATGAGCAGTTCTTC
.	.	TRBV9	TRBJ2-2	CASSGSPGTVGNTGELFF	TGTGCCAGCAGCGGATCACCCGGGACGGTGGGTAACACCGGGGAGCTGTTTTTT
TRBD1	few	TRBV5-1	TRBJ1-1	CASSSNVQGAANTEAFF	TGCGCCAGCAGCTCTAACGTACAGGGGGCGGCGAACACTGAAGCTTTCTTT